One sample yielded the 30 T cell receptor beta chains listed below, sequenced in a study of blood T cell repertoires in COVID-19. The table came from immunoSEQ multiplex PCR; TCRdb's copy has only in-frame clones and leaves some out. Altogether about 150,000 clones are present, roughly 87% being singletons, with the ten largest covering 7%. The sequenced sample was PBMCs or T cells enriched from blood (not recorded which). The receptors stem from a woman aged 45-59 years who had recovered from COVID-19.

This chain connects TRBV27 to TRBJ1-1, with a possible D match to TRBD1 (6 bases). Germline V gene data show CDR1 as MNHEY and CDR2 as SMNVEV (reference sequence). V lost 6 bases and J lost 4, with 12 bases in between. The CDR3 runs to 13 residues. The CDR3 sequence: CASRYQGFTEAFF. The CDR3 DNA reads as TGTGCCAGCAGATACCAGGGGTTCACTGAAGCTTTCTTT.

Written as DNA, the CDR3 is TGCGCCAGCAGCTTGATCGCCAGGGGGATCGACGAGCAGTACTTC. Residues: CASSLIARGIDEQYF. This chain links TRBV5-1 with TRBJ2-7; 7 bases are shared with TRBD1. Germline CDR1 and CDR2: SGHRS and YFSETQ. V dropped 1 base and J dropped 5; count of bases not matched to a gene: 9. The CDR3 length is 15 residues.

This chain joins TRBV28 and TRBJ1-1; 8 bases map to TRBD1. From germline, CDR1 is MDHEN and CDR2 SYDVKM. The CDR3 covers 16 residues. V shed 4 bases and J 0 bases; nucleotides not matched to a gene: 7. CDR3 DNA sequence: TGTGCCAGCAGTTCCGGGACAGGCGGAATGAACACTGAAGCTTTCTTT. It codes for CASSSGTGGMNTEAFF.

J is TRBJ2-3 and V is TRBV7-2, with 11 nucleotides matching TRBD2. The trim removed 5 bases at V and 3 bases at J, leaving 7 bases unmatched. This CDR3 contains 16 residues. Germline V gene data show CDR1 as SGHTA and CDR2 as FQGNSA. The CDR3 nucleotides are TGTGCCAGCAGCAAACTAGCGGGAGTCACAACAGATACGCAGTATTTT. Protein: CASSKLAGVTTDTQYF.

This clone was detected once. The chain's CDR3 is CASSLTGTQGGELFF. For the CDR3, the DNA is TGTGCCAGCAGCCTTACCGGGACACAGGGCGGGGAGCTGTTTTTT. The chain couples TRBV3-1 (or the pseudogene TRBV3-2) to TRBJ2-2, with D perhaps TRBD1 (6 bases). The germline V gene has CDR1 LGHDT and CDR2 YNNKEL (reference sequence). The CDR3 loop spans 15 amino acids. The V end was cut by 4 bases, the J end by 7 bases, with 16 bases between.

This clone was recorded once. This chain connects TRBV7-6 to TRBJ1-6, with D unclear. With 1 base removed from V and 0 bases from J, the gap between germline ends came to 7 bases. The CDR3 spans 16 residues. CDR1 and CDR2 from the germline V gene are SGHVS and FNYEAQ. CDR3 sequence: CASSLGSSSYNSPLHF. The CDR3 bases are TGTGCCAGCAGCTTAGGGAGTAGCTCCTATAATTCACCCCTCCACTTT.

This clone was seen only once. CDR3 DNA: TGTGCCAGTAGCCCGGCCGTTAGCGGCTCCTATAATTCACCCCTCCACTTT. This codes for CASSPAVSGSYNSPLHF. This chain connects TRBV19 to TRBJ1-6; D uncertain. The CDR3 contains 17 residues. V was shortened by 6 bases and J by 0 bases, with 15 bases between the two germline ends. Germline V gene data show CDR1 as LNHDA and CDR2 as SQIVND (reference sequence).

This chain connects TRBV7-6 to TRBJ1-3; D is possibly TRBD1 (5 bases). The CDR3 has 14 amino acids. V was pared by 5 bases and J by 3 bases, with 11 bases between. Germline values: CDR1 SGHVS, CDR2 FNYEAQ. The CDR3 nucleotides are TGTGCCAGCAGCCGGACACTCGGTGGAAACACCATATATTTT. This sequence encodes CASSRTLGGNTIYF.

This clone appeared a single time. This chain joins TRBV6-5 and TRBJ2-7, with 12 bases lining up with TRBD2. V was pared by 6 bases and J by 6 bases, with 3 bases of the junction left unmatched. Germline CDR1 reads MNHEY; CDR2 reads SVGAGI. This CDR3 is built from 13 residues. CDR3 DNA: TGTGCCAGCAGAGGACTAGCGGGATCCGAGCAGTACTTC. It specifies CASRGLAGSEQYF.

The chain carries TRBV3-1 (or the pseudogene TRBV3-2) and TRBJ1-2; TRBD1 aligns across 9 bases. V lost 1 base, J lost 5 bases, and 2 bases stayed unmatched. The CDR3 loop spans 14 amino acids. Germline CDR1 and CDR2: LGHDT and YNNKEL (reference sequence). The CDR3 nucleotides are TGTGCCAGCAGCCAAGGTGGGACAGGGTATGGCTACACCTTC. This codes for CASSQGGTGYGYTF.

The chain has TRBV19 and TRBJ1-2; 9 nucleotides agree with TRBD1. V shed 7 bases, J shed 0 bases, and the junction held 6 bases outside the gene matches. This CDR3 is built from 15 residues. Germline CDR1 LNHDA, CDR2 SQIVND (reference sequence). The DNA for the CDR3 is TGTGCCAGTATTGACAGGGGGGGCCCTAACTATGGCTACACCTTC. Translation gives CASIDRGGPNYGYTF.

The rearrangement joins TRBV24-1 to TRBJ2-3; 9 bases are a match to TRBD2. The CDR3 has 17 residues. With 4 bases clipped from V and 4 bases from J, the junction kept 11 bases outside the gene matches. Germline V gene sequence: CDR1 KGHDR, CDR2 SFDVKD. This CDR3 reads CATSDNRLAVSPDTQYF. The CDR3 DNA follows: TGTGCCACCAGTGACAACCGACTAGCGGTATCCCCAGATACGCAGTATTTT.

The chain has TRBV7-2 and TRBJ1-6; 7 bases are a match to TRBD1. Unmatched junction bases numbered 7, after V lost 6 bases and J lost 5 bases. The CDR3 extends over 15 amino acids. Germline lookup yields CDR1 SGHTA and CDR2 FQGNSA. CDR3 sequence (DNA): TGTGCCAGCAGTTCGGGACAGCTAAATAATTCACCCCTCCACTTT. This gives the protein CASSSGQLNNSPLHF.

CDR3 sequence (DNA): TGTGCCAGCAGCCATTTAGCGGGAGCGTTCCAAGAGACCCAGTACTTC. Amino acids: CASSHLAGAFQETQYF. This chain connects TRBV14 to TRBJ2-5, with 9 bases identical to TRBD2. The germline V gene has CDR1 SGHDN and CDR2 FVKESK. J was trimmed by 1 base and V by 3 bases; bases with no gene match: 6. The CDR3 contains 16 residues.

This chain joins TRBV6-2 or TRBV6-3 and TRBJ2-6; no definite D call. Trimming removed 6 bases from V and 0 bases from J, with 9 bases in between. The CDR3 is made up of 15 amino acids. Germline CDR1 and CDR2: MNHEY and SVGEGT. The CDR3 coding sequence is TGTGCCAGCAGCTCCACTAACTCTGGGGCCAACGTCCTGACTTTC. Amino acids: CASSSTNSGANVLTF.

The chain couples TRBV6-2 or TRBV6-3 to TRBJ1-5, with 12 bases matching TRBD1. The CDR3 extends over 14 amino acids. Germline V gene data show CDR1 as MNHEY and CDR2 as SVGEGT. V shed 6 bases, J shed 7 bases, and the junction held 4 bases outside the gene matches. The CDR3 DNA reads TGTGCCAGCAGCAAGGGGACAGGGGGCCAGCCCCAGCATTTT. Protein: CASSKGTGGQPQHF.

The chain recombines TRBV7-3 with TRBJ2-1; 10 bases line up with TRBD2. V lost 6 bases to trimming and J lost 2 bases; unmatched junction nucleotides: 1. Germline CDR1 is SGHTA and CDR2 is FQGTGA. The CDR3 contains 14 residues. In DNA form, the CDR3 reads TGTGCCAGCAGGCTAGCGGGAGCCTACAATGAGCAGTTCTTC. Its protein is CASRLAGAYNEQFF. Looking up the rest from reference TRBV7-3 and TRBJ2-1 gives the full variable domain: GAGVSQTPSNKVTEKGKYVELRCDPISGHTALYWYRQSLGQGPEFLIYFQGTGAADDSGLPNDRFFAVRPEGSVSTLKIQRTERGDSAVYLCASRLAGAYNEQFFGPGTRLTVL.

Notes on this clone: The junction and the germline gene differ at one end; a read error may be behind it. The chain employs TRBV16 and TRBJ2-7, with 7 bases lining up with TRBD2. This CDR3 region has 15 residues. The germline V gene encodes CDR1 KGHSY and CDR2 FQNENV. In DNA, the CDR3 is TGTGCCAGCAGCCAATCTGGGGGGGACCGACATTTGCCTCGCTTC. As protein: CASSQSGGDRHLPRF.

The chain recombines TRBV5-1 with TRBJ2-2; 8 bases align to TRBD2. Germline V gene data show CDR1 as SGHRS and CDR2 as YFSETQ. The CDR3 sequence is 15 residues long. V lost 1 base to trimming and J lost 4 bases; unmatched junction nucleotides: 3. The CDR3 region has the DNA TGCGCCAGCAGCTTGAGCCTAGCGGGCACCGGGGAGCTGTTTTTT. Encoded protein: CASSLSLAGTGELFF.

About this clone itself: A read error may account for a junction end that differs from germline. Other DNA variants within this sample encode the same CDR3. The CDR3 sequence: CASSQESSGSRYEQFF. CDR3 in DNA: TGTGCCAGCAGTCAAGAGAGCAGCGGGAGTCGGTATGAGCAGTTCTTC. The V gene is TRBV3-1 (or the pseudogene TRBV3-2), the J gene TRBJ2-1; 8 bases align to TRBD2. From germline, CDR1 is LGHDT and CDR2 YNNKEL (reference sequence). This CDR3 has 16 residues.

The rearrangement uses TRBV27 and TRBJ2-2; 9 bases align to TRBD1. This CDR3 is built from 19 residues. V was clipped by 6 bases and J by 2 bases; unmatched bases: 16. Germline V lookup: CDR1 MNHEY, CDR2 SMNVEV (reference sequence). DNA of the CDR3: TGTGCCAGCAGCTACGTCACTTCCGGACAGGGGTTAAACACCGGGGAGCTGTTTTTT. It encodes CASSYVTSGQGLNTGELFF.

V usage is TRBV18 and J usage is TRBJ1-4, with 9 positions matching TRBD1. The J segment lost 0 bases and the V segment lost 0 bases, leaving 5 bases of the junction unmatched. This CDR3 region has 18 residues. The germline V gene has CDR1 KGHSH and CDR2 LQKENI. The CDR3 sequence is CASSPPETGGTTNEKLFF. In DNA form, the CDR3 reads TGTGCCAGCTCACCACCGGAGACAGGGGGAACAACTAATGAAAAACTGTTTTTT.

This chain joins TRBV10-3 and TRBJ1-3; a possible D gene is TRBD1 (6 bases). The CDR3 sequence is 17 residues long. Trimming removed 3 bases from V and 4 bases from J, with 19 bases in between. Germline values: CDR1 ENHRY, CDR2 SYGVKD. The CDR3 nucleotides are TGTGCCATCAGTGACCCTATGTCGAGGGGGACCGGAAACACCATATATTTT. Translation: CAISDPMSRGTGNTIYF.

The chain joins TRBV30 to TRBJ2-2; 8 nucleotides align to TRBD2. In germline, CDR1 is GTSNPN, CDR2 SVGIG (reference sequence). Trimming at V came to 1 base and at J to 1 base, leaving 5 bases not matched to a gene. This CDR3 comprises 16 residues. CDR3 DNA: TGTGCCTGGAGTGCGGTAGCGGGATGGAACACCGGGGAGCTGTTTTTT. Translation: CAWSAVAGWNTGELFF.

This chain links TRBV24-1 with TRBJ2-1; the match to TRBD1 covers 9 bases. After removal of 4 bases from V and 8 bases from J, the junction contained 5 bases not matched to a gene. Per the germline V gene, CDR1 is KGHDR and CDR2 is SFDVKD. The CDR3 is 14 amino acids. Here the CDR3 reads CATSDLQGAYEQFF. As DNA, the CDR3 is TGTGCCACCAGTGACCTACAGGGGGCCTATGAGCAGTTCTTC.

This chain links TRBV5-1 with TRBJ2-3, with 10 bases matching TRBD2. V lost 4 bases, J lost 2 bases, and 10 bases stayed unmatched. The germline gives CDR1 SGHRS, CDR2 YFSETQ. CDR3 length equals 17 residues. CDR3 protein: CASSPLLAGFLTDTQYF. CDR3 nucleotides: TGCGCCAGCAGCCCTCTACTAGCGGGGTTTCTCACAGATACGCAGTATTTT.

This clone was detected once. The rearrangement joins TRBV19 to TRBJ1-4; 9 bases map to TRBD1. Trimming took 5 bases from V and 7 from J; bases not matched to a gene: 5. The germline V gene has CDR1 LNHDA and CDR2 SQIVND (reference sequence). The CDR3 length is 14 residues. The CDR3 DNA is TGTGCCAGTAGTGCGGGACAGGGATTTGAAAAACTGTTTTTT. It encodes CASSAGQGFEKLFF. The full variable domain, with the rest looked up from reference TRBV19 and TRBJ1-4, is DGGITQSPKYLFRKEGQNVTLSCEQNLNHDAMYWYRQDPGQGLRLIYYSQIVNDFQKGDIAEGYSVSREKKESFPLTVTSAQKNPTAFYLCASSAGQGFEKLFFGSGTQLSVL.

The V and J genes are TRBV19 and TRBJ2-2; D is unresolved. V lost 4 bases, J lost 1 base, and 7 bases lay in between. The length of the CDR3 is 14 residues. CDR1 and CDR2 (germline): LNHDA, SQIVND (reference sequence). In nucleotides, the CDR3 is TGTGCCAGTAGTACCCCCAAGAACACCGGGGAGCTGTTTTTT. It codes for CASSTPKNTGELFF.

The chain has TRBV7-2 and TRBJ2-2, with unresolved D. The germline V gene has CDR1 SGHTA and CDR2 FQGNSA. The CDR3 totals 14 residues. V was pared by 8 bases and J by 1 base, with 11 bases between. The CDR3 nucleotides are TGTGCCAGCCTTAGTAATTGGAACACCGGGGAGCTGTTTTTT. Translated, it gives CASLSNWNTGELFF.

The V gene is TRBV5-8, the J gene TRBJ1-6; 7 bases align to TRBD1. Germline V gene sequence: CDR1 SGHTS, CDR2 YDEGEE. The CDR3 sequence is 16 residues long. V dropped 3 bases and J dropped 0; count of bases not matched to a gene: 3. Written as DNA, the CDR3 is TGTGCCAGCAGCTCGACAGGGAGCTCCTATAATTCACCCCTCCACTTT. It translates to CASSSTGSSYNSPLHF. The whole variable domain, remainder taken from reference TRBV5-8 and TRBJ1-6, is EAGVTQSPTHLIKTRGQQATLRCSPISGHTSVYWYQQALGLGLQFLLWYDEGEERNRGNFPPRFSGRQFPNYSSELNVNALELEDSALYLCASSSTGSSYNSPLHFGNGTRLTVT.